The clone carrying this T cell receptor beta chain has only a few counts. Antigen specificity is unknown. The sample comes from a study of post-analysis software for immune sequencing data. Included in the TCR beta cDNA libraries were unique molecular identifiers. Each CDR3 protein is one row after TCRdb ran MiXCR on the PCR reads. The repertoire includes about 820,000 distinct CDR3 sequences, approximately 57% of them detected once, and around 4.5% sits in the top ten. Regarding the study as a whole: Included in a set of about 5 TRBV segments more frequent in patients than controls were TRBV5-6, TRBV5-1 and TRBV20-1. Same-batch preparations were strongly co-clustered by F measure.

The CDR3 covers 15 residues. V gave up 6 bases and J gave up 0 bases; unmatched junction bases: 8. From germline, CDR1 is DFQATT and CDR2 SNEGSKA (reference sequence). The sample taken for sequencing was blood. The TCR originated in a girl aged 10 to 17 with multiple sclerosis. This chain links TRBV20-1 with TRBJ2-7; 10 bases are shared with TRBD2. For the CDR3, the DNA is TGCAGTGCCCCTAGCGGGAGCCTCAGCTCCTACGAGCAGTACTTC. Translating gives CSAPSGSLSSYEQYF.